A selection of T cell receptor beta chains follows, all from one sample in a study of T cell responses to AZD1222 COVID-19 vaccine. Data came from immunoSEQ multiplex PCR; TCRdb stores just in-frame clones and leaves some out. The data show about 100,000 clones, roughly 87% seen once. Sequencing was performed on peripheral blood, taken on day 0 of AZD1222 vaccination. The receptors derive from an adult in good health. Both conserved end residues are part of each CDR3. The D gene is left open where the match is weak. Size tells how often a clone was seen (once, few, many) or the class of an expanded clone, and some rows leave it out.

few	TRBJ2-2	-	TRBV5-1	CASSEGPLANTGELFF	TGCGCCAGCAGCGAAGGCCCGCTAGCGAACACCGGGGAGCTGTTTTTT
-	TRBJ2-1	-	TRBV7-8	CASSLGLGQYNEQFF	TGTGCCAGCAGCTTAGGTCTGGGCCAGTACAATGAGCAGTTCTTC
-	TRBJ1-2	-	TRBV5-5	CASSLSSSYGYTF	TGTGCCAGCAGCTTGTCCTCCTCCTATGGCTACACCTTC
-	TRBJ1-1	TRBD1	TRBV30	CAWSTGRQGPTEAFF	TGTGCCTGGAGTACGGGGAGACAGGGTCCAACTGAAGCTTTCTTT
-	TRBJ1-4	-	TRBV10-3	CAISAVGDNEKLFF	TGTGCCATCAGTGCGGTGGGCGATAATGAAAAACTGTTTTTT
-	TRBJ1-1	-	TRBV3-1/TRBV3-2	CASSRTDMLTEAFF	TGTGCCAGCAGCCGGACAGATATGCTCACTGAAGCTTTCTTT
once	TRBJ2-7	-	TRBV29-1	CSVEAGLYEQYF	TGCAGCGTTGAAGCGGGTCTCTACGAGCAGTACTTC
-	TRBJ1-3	-	TRBV7-6	CASSKEGGTRSGNTIYF	TGTGCCAGCAGTAAGGAAGGGGGGACTAGGTCTGGAAACACCATATATTTT
-	TRBJ1-6	-	TRBV28	CASSSPHISPSPLHF	TGTGCCAGCAGTTCCCCCCACATCTCTCCTTCACCCCTCCACTTT
once	TRBJ1-5	-	TRBV3-1/TRBV3-2	CASSQNDNQPQHF	TGTGCCAGCAGCCAAAACGATAATCAGCCCCAGCATTTT
-	TRBJ1-5	-	TRBV11-2	CASSLGASKETPQHF	TGTGCCAGCAGCTTAGGGGCTTCTAAGGAAACGCCCCAGCATTTT
-	TRBJ2-5	-	TRBV19	CASSIGLGGQETQYF	TGTGCCAGTAGTATAGGACTGGGGGGCCAAGAGACCCAGTACTTC
-	TRBJ1-3	-	TRBV11-2	CASRGYSGNTIYF	TGTGCCAGCAGGGGGTACTCTGGAAACACCATATATTTT
-	TRBJ1-4	-	TRBV18	CASSPPQGGGEKLFF	TGTGCCAGCTCACCACCGCAAGGGGGTGGGGAAAAACTGTTTTTT
once	TRBJ1-5	-	TRBV6-2/TRBV6-3	CASSFAWGSIQPQHF	TGTGCCAGCAGTTTCGCTTGGGGGAGTATCCAGCCCCAGCATTTT
few	TRBJ1-4	-	TRBV6-5	CASSYSGANEKLFF	TGTGCCAGCAGTTACTCAGGGGCTAATGAAAAACTGTTTTTT
-	TRBJ1-5	TRBD1	TRBV19	CASSEGAGSNQPQHF	TGTGCCAGTAGCGAGGGGGCAGGCAGCAATCAGCCCCAGCATTTT
-	TRBJ1-6	-	TRBV9	CASSKRLGTSPLHF	TGTGCCAGCAGCAAGAGGTTAGGCACTTCACCCCTCCACTTT
-	TRBJ1-1	TRBD1	TRBV11-2	CASSGWGSHRGGAEAFF	TGTGCCAGCAGCGGGTGGGGGTCACACAGGGGAGGGGCTGAAGCTTTCTTT
-	TRBJ2-5	-	TRBV5-6	CASSVFPGVQETQYF	TGTGCCAGCAGCGTCTTCCCGGGTGTCCAAGAGACCCAGTACTTC
-	TRBJ2-7	-	TRBV27	CASSLYPGSHEQYF	TGTGCCAGCAGTTTATACCCAGGGTCCCACGAGCAGTACTTC
once	TRBJ2-1	-	TRBV9	CASSVPGSSYNEQFF	TGTGCCAGCAGCGTACCCGGGAGTTCCTACAATGAGCAGTTCTTC